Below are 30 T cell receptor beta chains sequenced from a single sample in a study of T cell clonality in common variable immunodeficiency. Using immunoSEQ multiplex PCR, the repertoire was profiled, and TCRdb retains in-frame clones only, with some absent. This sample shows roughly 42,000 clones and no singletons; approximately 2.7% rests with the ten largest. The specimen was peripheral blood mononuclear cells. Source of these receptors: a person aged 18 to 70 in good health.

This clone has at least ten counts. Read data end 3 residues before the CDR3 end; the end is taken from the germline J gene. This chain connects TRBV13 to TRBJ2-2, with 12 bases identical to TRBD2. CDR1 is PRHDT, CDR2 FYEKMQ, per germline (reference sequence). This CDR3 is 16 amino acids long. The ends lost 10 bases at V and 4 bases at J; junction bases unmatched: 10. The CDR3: CATRLAGAGSTGELFF. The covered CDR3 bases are TGTGCCACCAGACTAGCGGGGGCGGGGAGCACCGGGGAG.

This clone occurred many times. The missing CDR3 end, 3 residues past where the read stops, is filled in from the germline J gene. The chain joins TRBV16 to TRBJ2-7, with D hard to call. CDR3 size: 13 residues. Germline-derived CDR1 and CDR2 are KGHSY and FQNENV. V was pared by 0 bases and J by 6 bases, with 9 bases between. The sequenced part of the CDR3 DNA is TGTGCCAGCAGCCAATCCGGTTTCGGCGAG. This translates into CASSQSGFGE. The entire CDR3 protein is CASSQSGFGEQYF.

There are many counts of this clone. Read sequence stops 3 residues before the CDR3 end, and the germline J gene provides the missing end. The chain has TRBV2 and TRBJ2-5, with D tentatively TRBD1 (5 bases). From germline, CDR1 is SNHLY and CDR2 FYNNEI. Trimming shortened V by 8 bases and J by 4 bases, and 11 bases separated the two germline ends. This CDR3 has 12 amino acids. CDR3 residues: CASGSRGETQYF. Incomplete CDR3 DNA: TGTGCCAGCGGGTCTAGGGGAGAGACC.

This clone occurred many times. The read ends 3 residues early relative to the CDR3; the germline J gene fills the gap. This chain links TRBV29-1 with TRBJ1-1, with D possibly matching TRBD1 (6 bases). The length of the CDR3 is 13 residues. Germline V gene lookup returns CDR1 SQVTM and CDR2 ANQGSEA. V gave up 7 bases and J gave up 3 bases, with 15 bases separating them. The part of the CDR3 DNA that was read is TGCAGCGCTACCCAGGGGACGGACACTGAA. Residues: CSATQGTDTE. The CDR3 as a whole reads CSATQGTDTEAFF.

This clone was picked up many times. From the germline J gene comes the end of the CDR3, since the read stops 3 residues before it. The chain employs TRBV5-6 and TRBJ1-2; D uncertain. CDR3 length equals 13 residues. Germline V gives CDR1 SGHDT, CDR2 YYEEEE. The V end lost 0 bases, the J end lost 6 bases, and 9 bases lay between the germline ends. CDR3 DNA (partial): TGTGCCAGCAGCTTGGTTTTATCTGATGGC. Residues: CASSLVLSDG. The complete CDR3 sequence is CASSLVLSDGYTF. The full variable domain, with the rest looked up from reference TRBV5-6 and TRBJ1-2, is DAGVTQSPTHLIKTRGQQVTLRCSPKSGHDTVSWYQQALGQGPQFIFQYYEEEERQRGNFPDRFSGHQFPNYSSELNVNALLLGDSALYLCASSLVLSDGYTFGSGTRLTVV.

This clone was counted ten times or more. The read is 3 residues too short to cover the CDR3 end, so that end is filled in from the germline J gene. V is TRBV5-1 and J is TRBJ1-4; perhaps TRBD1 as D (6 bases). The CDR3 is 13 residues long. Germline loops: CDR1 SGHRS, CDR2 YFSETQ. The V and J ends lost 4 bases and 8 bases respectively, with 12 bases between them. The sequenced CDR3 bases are TGCGCCAGCAGCCAAAGGACAGCGGAAAAA. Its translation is CASSQRTAEK. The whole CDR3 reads CASSQRTAEKLFF.

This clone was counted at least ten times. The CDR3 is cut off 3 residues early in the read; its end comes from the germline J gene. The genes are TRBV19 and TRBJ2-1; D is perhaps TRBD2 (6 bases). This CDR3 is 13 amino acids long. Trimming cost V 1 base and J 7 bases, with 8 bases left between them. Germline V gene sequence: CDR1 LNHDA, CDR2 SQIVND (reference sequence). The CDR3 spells CASSIGAGNEQFF. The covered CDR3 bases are TGTGCCAGTAGTATAGGGGCGGGGAATGAG.

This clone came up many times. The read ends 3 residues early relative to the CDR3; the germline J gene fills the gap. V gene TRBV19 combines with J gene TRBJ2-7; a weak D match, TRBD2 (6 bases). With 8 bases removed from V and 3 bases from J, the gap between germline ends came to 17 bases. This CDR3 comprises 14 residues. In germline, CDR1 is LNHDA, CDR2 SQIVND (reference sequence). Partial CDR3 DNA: TGTGCCAGTGGTCGTAGCGGTGAAAGCTACGAG. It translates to CASGRSGESYE. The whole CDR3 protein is CASGRSGESYEQYF.

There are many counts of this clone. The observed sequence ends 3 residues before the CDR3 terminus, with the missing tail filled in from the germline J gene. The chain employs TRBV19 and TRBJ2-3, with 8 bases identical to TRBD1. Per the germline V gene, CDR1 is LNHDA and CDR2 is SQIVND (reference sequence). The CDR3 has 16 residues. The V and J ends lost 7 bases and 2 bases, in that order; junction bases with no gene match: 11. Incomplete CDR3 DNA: TGTGCCAGTATCAGATGTAGGGACAGGATCACAGATACG. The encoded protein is CASIRCRDRITDT. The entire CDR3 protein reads CASIRCRDRITDTQYF.

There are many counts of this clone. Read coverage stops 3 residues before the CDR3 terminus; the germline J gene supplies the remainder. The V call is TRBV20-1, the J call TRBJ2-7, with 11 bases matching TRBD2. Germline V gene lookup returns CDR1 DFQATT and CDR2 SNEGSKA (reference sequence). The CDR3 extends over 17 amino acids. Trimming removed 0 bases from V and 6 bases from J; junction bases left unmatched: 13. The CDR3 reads CSARDQFVRLAGGEQYF. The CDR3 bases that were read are TGCAGTGCTAGAGATCAATTTGTACGGCTAGCGGGAGGCGAG.

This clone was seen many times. The DNA read from the CDR3 is TGCAGTGCTACGGGCCAGAGGGGAGATACG. Translating it yields CSATGQRGDT. The whole CDR3 reads CSATGQRGDTQYF. J is TRBJ2-3 and V is TRBV20-1; either TRBD1 or TRBD2 may fit D (5 bases each). The read gets to within 3 residues of the CDR3 end, and the germline J gene fills in the rest. Trimming took off 4 bases at V and 5 bases at J, with 13 bases between the two ends. This CDR3 spans 13 amino acids. Per the germline V gene, CDR1 is DFQATT and CDR2 is SNEGSKA (reference sequence).

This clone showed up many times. The sequenced CDR3 bases are TGTGCCATCAGTGATGTGCAGGGGGTTCACACCGGGGAG. It translates to CAISDVQGVHTGE. The CDR3, in full, reads CAISDVQGVHTGELFF. V is TRBV10-3 and J is TRBJ2-2; the match to TRBD1 covers 7 bases. The read ends 3 residues early relative to the CDR3; the germline J gene fills the gap. V lost 3 bases, J lost 3 bases, and 7 bases stayed unmatched. This CDR3 contains 16 residues. Germline V gene lookup returns CDR1 ENHRY and CDR2 SYGVKD.

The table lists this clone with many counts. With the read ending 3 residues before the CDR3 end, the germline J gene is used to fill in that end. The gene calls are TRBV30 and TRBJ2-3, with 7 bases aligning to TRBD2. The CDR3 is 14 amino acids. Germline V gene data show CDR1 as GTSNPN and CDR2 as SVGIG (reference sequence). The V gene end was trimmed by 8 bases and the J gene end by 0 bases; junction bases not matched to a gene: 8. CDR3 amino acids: CARTGSGSTDTQYF. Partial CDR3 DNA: TGTGCCCGGACGGGTAGCGGGAGCACAGATACG.

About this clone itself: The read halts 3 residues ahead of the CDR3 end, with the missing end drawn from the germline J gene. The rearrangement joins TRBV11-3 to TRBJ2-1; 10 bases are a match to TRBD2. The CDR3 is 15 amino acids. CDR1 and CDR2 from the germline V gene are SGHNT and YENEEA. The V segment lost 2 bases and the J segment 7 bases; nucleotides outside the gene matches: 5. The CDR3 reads CASSLLAGVNNEQFF. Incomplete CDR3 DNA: TGTGCCAGCAGCTTACTAGCGGGAGTAAATAATGAG.

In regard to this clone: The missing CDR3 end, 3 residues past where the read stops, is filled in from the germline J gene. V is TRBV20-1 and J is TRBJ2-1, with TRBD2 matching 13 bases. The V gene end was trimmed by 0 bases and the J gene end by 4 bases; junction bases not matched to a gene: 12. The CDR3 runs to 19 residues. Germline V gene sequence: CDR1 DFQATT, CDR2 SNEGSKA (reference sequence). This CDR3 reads CSARDVGTSGELPYNEQFF. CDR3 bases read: TGCAGTGCTAGAGATGTAGGGACTAGCGGGGAATTACCTTACAATGAG.

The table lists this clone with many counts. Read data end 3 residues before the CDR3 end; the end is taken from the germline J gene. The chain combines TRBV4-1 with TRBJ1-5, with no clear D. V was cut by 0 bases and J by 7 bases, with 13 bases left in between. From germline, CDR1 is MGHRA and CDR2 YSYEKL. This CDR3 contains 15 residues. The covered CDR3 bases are TGCGCCAGCAGCCAAGATCCTATGCGTAGACAGCCC. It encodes CASSQDPMRRQP. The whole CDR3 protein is CASSQDPMRRQPQHF.

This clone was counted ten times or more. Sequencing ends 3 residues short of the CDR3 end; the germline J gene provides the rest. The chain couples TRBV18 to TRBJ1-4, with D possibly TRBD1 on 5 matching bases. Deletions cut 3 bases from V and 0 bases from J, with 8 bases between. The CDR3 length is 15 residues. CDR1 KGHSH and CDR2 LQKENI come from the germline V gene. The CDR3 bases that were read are TGTGCCAGCTCACCGACGACAGCAACTAATGAAAAA. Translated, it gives CASSPTTATNEK. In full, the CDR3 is CASSPTTATNEKLFF.

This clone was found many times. The part of the CDR3 DNA that was read is TGTGCCAGCAACAGGGGGCTCTACAATGAG. Amino acid sequence: CASNRGLYNE. The entire CDR3 protein is CASNRGLYNEQFF. This chain connects TRBV12-3 or TRBV12-4 to TRBJ2-1; 9 nucleotides align to TRBD1. The read ends 3 residues before the CDR3 terminus; that terminus is restored from the germline J gene. There are 13 residues in the CDR3. The V gene end was trimmed by 7 bases and the J gene end by 3 bases; junction bases not matched to a gene: 1.

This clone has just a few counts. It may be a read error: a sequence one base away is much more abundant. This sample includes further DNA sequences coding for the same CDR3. CDR3 in amino acids: CAISESHSGFSEAYEQYF. The sequenced part of the CDR3 DNA is TGTGCCATCAGTGAGTCGCATTCGGGGTTTAGTGAGGCCTACGAG. The chain combines TRBV10-3 with TRBJ2-7, with D possibly TRBD2 on 5 matching bases. The read ends 3 residues before the CDR3 terminus; that terminus is restored from the germline J gene. Germline V gene data show CDR1 as ENHRY and CDR2 as SYGVKD. V dropped 0 bases and J dropped 2 bases, with 20 bases sitting between them. The CDR3 covers 18 residues.

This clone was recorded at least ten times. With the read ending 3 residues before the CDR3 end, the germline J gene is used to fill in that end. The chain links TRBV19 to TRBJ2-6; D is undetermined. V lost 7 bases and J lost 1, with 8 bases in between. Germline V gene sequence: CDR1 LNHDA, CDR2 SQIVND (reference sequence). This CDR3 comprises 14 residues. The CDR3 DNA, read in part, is TGTGCCAGTATGATGAGGTCTGGGGCCAACGTC. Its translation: CASMMRSGANV. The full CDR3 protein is CASMMRSGANVLTF.

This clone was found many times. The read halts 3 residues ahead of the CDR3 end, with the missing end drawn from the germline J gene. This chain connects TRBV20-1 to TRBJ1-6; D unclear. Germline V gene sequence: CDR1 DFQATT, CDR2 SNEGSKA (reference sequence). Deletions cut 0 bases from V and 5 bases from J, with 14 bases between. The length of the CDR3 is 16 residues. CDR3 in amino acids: CSARELGQRDNSPLHF. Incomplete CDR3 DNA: TGCAGTGCTAGAGAACTGGGCCAAAGGGATAATTCACCC.

This CDR3 is CASSQRDWGGTEAFF. The sequenced CDR3 bases are TGTGCCAGCAGCCAGAGGGATTGGGGGGGAACTGAA. The chain links TRBV7-2 to TRBJ1-1, with a weak D call TRBD1 (5 bases). Read coverage stops 3 residues before the CDR3 terminus; the germline J gene supplies the remainder. CDR1 SGHTA and CDR2 FQGNSA come from the germline V gene. V was clipped by 5 bases and J by 5 bases, with 18 bases between them. The CDR3 loop spans 15 amino acids.

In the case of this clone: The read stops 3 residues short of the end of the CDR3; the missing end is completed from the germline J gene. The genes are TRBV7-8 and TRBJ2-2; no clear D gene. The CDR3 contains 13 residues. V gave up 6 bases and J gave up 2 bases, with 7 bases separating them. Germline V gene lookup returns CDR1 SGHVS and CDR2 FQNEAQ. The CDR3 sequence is CASRSLNTGELFF. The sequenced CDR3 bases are TGTGCCAGCAGGTCCCTTAACACCGGGGAG.

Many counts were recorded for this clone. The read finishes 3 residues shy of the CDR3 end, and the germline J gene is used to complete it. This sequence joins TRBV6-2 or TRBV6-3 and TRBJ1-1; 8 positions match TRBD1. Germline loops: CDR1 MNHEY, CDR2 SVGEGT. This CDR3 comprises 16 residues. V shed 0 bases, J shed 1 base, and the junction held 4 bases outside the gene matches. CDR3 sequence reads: CASSYSPGQGNTEAFF. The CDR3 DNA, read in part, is TGTGCCAGCAGTTACTCGCCCGGACAGGGGAACACTGAA.

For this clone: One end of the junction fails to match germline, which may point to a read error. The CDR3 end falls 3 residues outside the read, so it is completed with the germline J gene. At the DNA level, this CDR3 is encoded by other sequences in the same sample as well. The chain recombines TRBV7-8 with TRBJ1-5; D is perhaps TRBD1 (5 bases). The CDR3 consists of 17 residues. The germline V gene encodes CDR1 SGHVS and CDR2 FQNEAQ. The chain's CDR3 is CASSLGADPYSNQPQHF. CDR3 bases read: TGCGCCAGCAGCTTAGGGGCAGACCCTTATAGCAATCAGCCC.

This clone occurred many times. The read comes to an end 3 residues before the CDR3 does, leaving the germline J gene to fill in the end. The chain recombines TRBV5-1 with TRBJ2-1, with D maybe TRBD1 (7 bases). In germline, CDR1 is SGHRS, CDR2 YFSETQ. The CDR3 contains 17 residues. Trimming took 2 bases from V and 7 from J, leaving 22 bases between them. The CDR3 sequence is CASSLVGTAEGVNEQFF. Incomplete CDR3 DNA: TGCGCCAGCAGCTTAGTTGGGACAGCGGAGGGGGTAAATGAG.

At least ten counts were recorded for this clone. CDR3 bases read: TGTGCCAGCAGCCTTGATTGGGGGCGCGCTCAGCCC. Translated, it gives CASSLDWGRAQP. The entire CDR3 reads CASSLDWGRAQPQHF. This rearrangement joins TRBV5-5 to TRBJ1-5; D is perhaps TRBD1 (6 bases). The read finishes 3 residues shy of the CDR3 end, and the germline J gene is used to complete it. V lost 4 bases and J lost 6, with 17 bases in between. This CDR3 has 15 residues. Germline loops: CDR1 SGHKS, CDR2 YYEKEE (reference sequence).

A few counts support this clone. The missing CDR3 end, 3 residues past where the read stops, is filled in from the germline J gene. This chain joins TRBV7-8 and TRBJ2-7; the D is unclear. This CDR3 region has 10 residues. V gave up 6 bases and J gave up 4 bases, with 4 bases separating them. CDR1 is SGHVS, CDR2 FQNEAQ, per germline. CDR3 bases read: TGTGCCAGCAGAAGGTACGAG. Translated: CASRRYE. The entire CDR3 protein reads CASRRYEQYF.

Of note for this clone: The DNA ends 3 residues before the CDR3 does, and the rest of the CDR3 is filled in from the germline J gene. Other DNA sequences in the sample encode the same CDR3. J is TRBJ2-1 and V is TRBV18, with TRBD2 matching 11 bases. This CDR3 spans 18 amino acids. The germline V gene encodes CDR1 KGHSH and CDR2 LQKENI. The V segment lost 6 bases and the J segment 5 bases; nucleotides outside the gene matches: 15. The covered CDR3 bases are TGTGCCAGCTCCCCTTGGGCTAGCGGGGGGTCCCTACACAATGAG. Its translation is CASSPWASGGSLHNE. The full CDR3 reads CASSPWASGGSLHNEQFF.

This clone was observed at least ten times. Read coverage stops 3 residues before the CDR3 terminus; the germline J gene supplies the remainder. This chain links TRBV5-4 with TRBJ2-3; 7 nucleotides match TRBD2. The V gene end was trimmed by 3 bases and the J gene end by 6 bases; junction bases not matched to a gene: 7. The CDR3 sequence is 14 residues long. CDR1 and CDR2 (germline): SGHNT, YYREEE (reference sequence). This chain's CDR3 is CASSSRTSSDTQYF. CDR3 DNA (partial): TGTGCCAGCAGCTCGAGGACTAGTAGCGATACG.